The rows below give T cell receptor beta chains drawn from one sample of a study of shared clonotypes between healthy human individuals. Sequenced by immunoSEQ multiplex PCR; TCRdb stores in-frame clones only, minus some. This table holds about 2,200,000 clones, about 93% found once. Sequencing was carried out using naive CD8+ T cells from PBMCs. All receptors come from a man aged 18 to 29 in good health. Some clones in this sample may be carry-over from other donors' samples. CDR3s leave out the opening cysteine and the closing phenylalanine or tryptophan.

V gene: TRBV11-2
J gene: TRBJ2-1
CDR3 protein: ASSLVRTSGYNEQF

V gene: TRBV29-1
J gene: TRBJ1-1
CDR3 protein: SVWKRGPTEAF

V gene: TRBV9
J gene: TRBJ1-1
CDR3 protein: ASSVRTADEAF

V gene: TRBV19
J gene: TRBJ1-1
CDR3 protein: ASCPSGPQRAF

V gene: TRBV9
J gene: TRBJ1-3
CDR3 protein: ASSSVSSGNTIY

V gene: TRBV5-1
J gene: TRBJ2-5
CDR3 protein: ASSLGPNQETQY

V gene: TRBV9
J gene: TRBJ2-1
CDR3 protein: ASSPRSGYYNEQF

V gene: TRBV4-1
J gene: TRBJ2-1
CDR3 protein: ASSQAVGGLSSYNEQF

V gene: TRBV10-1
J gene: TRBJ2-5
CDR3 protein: ASSWPRGAGDEETQY

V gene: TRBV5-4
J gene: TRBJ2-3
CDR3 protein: ASSFAARLARDTQY

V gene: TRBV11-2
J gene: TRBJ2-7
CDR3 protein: ASSSSYEQY

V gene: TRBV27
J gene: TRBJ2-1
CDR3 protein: ASRKTGMYNEQF

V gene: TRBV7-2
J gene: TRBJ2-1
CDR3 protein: ASSLLAASSYNEQF

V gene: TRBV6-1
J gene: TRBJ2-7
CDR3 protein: ASSDPLTGHEQY

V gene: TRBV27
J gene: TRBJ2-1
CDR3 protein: ASSLFSGEQNEQF

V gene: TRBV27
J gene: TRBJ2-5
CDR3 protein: ASSRLRGRGTALETQY

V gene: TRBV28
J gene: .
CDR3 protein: ASSSLLDGTYEQY

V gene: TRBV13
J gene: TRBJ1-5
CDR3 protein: ASSQTGGSDQPQH

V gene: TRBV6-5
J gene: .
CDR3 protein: ASRPRQGTVYEQY

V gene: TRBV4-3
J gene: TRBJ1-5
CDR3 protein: ASSQDTGPQH

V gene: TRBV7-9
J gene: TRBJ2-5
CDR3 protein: ASSIMGETQY

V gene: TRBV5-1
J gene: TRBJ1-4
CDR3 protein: ASSFTGGEEKLF

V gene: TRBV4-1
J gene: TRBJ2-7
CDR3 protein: ASSQAPVSLGPLYEQY

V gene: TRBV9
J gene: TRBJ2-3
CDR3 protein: ASSVAWGPTNTDTQY

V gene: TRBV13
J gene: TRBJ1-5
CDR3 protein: ASSPGIDQPQH

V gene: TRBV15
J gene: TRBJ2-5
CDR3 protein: ATRAGYQETQY

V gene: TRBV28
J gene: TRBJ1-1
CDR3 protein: ASSLEPQGPNTEAF

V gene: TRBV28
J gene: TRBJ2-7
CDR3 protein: ASRDADSYEQY

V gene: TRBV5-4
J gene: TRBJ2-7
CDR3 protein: ASSFWGGPYEQY

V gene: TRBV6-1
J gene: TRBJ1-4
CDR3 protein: ASSEALADATNEKLF

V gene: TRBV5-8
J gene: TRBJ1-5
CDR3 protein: ASSLWTNSNQPQH

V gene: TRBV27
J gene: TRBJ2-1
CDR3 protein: ASSLWGGSSYNEQF

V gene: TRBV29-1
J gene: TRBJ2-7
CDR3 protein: SVEVDSYEQY

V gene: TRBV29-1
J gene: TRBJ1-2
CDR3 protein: SVRDGYT

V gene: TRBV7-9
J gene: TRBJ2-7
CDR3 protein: ASRLAGGYSYEQY

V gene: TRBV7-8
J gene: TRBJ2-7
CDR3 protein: ASSLGGTSGSYEQY

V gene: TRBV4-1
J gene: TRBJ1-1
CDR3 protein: ASSHPFAGTEAF

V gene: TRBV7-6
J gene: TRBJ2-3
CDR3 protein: ASAGGGNTDTQY

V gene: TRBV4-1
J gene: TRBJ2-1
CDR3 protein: ASSLSRRPGHEQF

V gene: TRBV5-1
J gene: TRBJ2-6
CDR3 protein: ASSLRGKPYSGANVLT

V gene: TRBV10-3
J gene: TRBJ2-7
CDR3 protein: AISPGTSGWFSYEQY